Each of the 26 T cell receptor beta chains below was sequenced from the same sample in a study of T cells expressing NK-cell markers. TCRdb processed the 5' RACE reads again and assigns one entry to each CDR3 protein, with no DNA. The sample holds roughly 390,000 distinct CDR3 sequences. Input material: blood T cells: a sorted CD56 or NKG2C T cell subset, CD4+ or CD8+ T cells, or bulk PBMC T cells (not recorded which). The source of these receptors is a man aged 18 to 69 in good health.

V gene TRBV6-1 combines with J gene TRBJ2-2; TCRdb reports TRBD1, a call that lacks DNA to check it against. The germline gives CDR1 MNHNS, CDR2 SASEGT. The CDR3 runs to 15 residues. CDR3: CASSRDTRNTGELFF.

The V and J genes are TRBV2 and TRBJ2-2; TCRdb's D gene call, TRBD1, goes unchecked for lack of DNA. The CDR3 is 15 amino acids. Looked up from germline, CDR1 is SNHLY and CDR2 is FYNNEI. The CDR3 here is CASTLGGKNTGELFF.

The chain has TRBV7-9 and TRBJ1-2. This CDR3 is built from 13 residues. Germline CDR1 reads SEHNR; CDR2 reads FQNEAQ (reference sequence). This CDR3 is CASSGYTTYGYTF.

The chain employs TRBV4-1 and TRBJ2-4; the D gene TCRdb calls, TRBD1, cannot be checked with no DNA. Germline CDR1 and CDR2: MGHRA and YSYEKL. This CDR3 region has 18 residues. CDR3: CASSQGNGQALAKNIQYF.

The chain links TRBV6-5 to TRBJ2-5; checking the TCRdb D call of TRBD1 is not possible without DNA. This CDR3 region has 16 residues. Germline V gene lookup returns CDR1 MNHEY and CDR2 SVGAGI. CDR3 sequence: CASSSIGQGSGETQYF.

J is TRBJ2-2 and V is TRBV9. CDR1 SGDLS and CDR2 YYNGEE come from the germline V gene. The CDR3 is made up of 12 amino acids. This CDR3 reads CASRRIPGELFF.

The chain carries TRBV18 and TRBJ2-7; the TCRdb call, TRBD1, lacks DNA for checking. From germline, CDR1 is KGHSH and CDR2 LQKENI. CDR3 size: 16 residues. CDR3 amino acids: CASSPSMGQASYEQYF.

The rearrangement uses TRBV29-1 and TRBJ2-3; TCRdb picks TRBD2, but there is no DNA to check that call. CDR3 length: 13 amino acids. Germline values: CDR1 SQVTM, CDR2 ANQGSEA. This CDR3 is CSAPGLAGSTQYF.

The J gene is TRBJ1-2, the V gene TRBV2. The CDR3 has 13 residues. Germline V gene data show CDR1 as SNHLY and CDR2 as FYNNEI. The CDR3 region is CASSGERLLGYTF.

This chain uses TRBV29-1 with TRBJ2-5; there is no DNA to check the TCRdb D call of TRBD2. Germline V gene lookup returns CDR1 SQVTM and CDR2 ANQGSEA. The CDR3 loop spans 14 amino acids. CDR3: CSVEPERGQETQYF.

This chain uses TRBV21-1 with TRBJ2-7. TRBV21-1 is reported as a pseudogene. This CDR3 region has 14 residues. CDR3 residues: CASSKASIGYEQYF.

The chain joins TRBV7-2 to TRBJ2-5. Germline values: CDR1 SGHTA, CDR2 FQGNSA. CDR3 length equals 13 residues. CDR3: CASSRQKQETQYF.

This rearrangement joins TRBV6-1 to TRBJ1-6; the TRBD1 assignment by TCRdb is unverifiable without DNA. This CDR3 comprises 14 residues. From germline, CDR1 is MNHNS and CDR2 SASEGT. CDR3 amino acids: CASSQDRDRTPLHF.

The rearrangement joins TRBV5-1 to TRBJ2-2; TCRdb's assignment of TRBD1 cannot be checked, as there is no DNA. This CDR3 is 17 amino acids long. Germline CDR1 is SGHRS and CDR2 is YFSETQ. Here the CDR3 reads CASSPLRGAGGTGELFF.

The chain combines TRBV5-3 with TRBJ1-1; TCRdb picks TRBD1, but there is no DNA to check that call. TRBV5-3 is an ORF for which the function is uncertain. This CDR3 has 13 amino acids. The CDR3 loop reads CARSPQGHTEAFF.

CDR3 loop: CASSLYTGTGIQPQHF. This chain connects TRBV7-9 to TRBJ1-5; the TCRdb D gene call, TRBD1, has no DNA to confirm it. Germline values: CDR1 SEHNR, CDR2 FQNEAQ (reference sequence). The CDR3 is 16 amino acids.

V gene TRBV2 combines with J gene TRBJ1-1. This CDR3 comprises 11 residues. The germline CDR1 and CDR2 sequences are SNHLY and FYNNEI. The CDR3 here is CASSEEPKAFF. The entire variable domain, with the rest obtained from reference TRBV2 and TRBJ1-1, is as follows: EPEVTQTPSHQVTQMGQEVILRCVPISNHLYFYWYRQILGQKVEFLVSFYNNEISEKSEIFDDQFSVERPDGSNFTLKIRSTKLEDSAMYFCASSEEPKAFFGQGTRLTVV.

This chain connects TRBV12-3 or TRBV12-4 to TRBJ2-5; there is no DNA to check the TCRdb D call of TRBD1. This CDR3 spans 17 amino acids. The CDR3 is CASSDPRGQENQETQYF.

The chain joins TRBV4-1 to TRBJ1-2; TCRdb's D call of TRBD1 is untestable without DNA. This CDR3 contains 15 residues. Per the germline V gene, CDR1 is MGHRA and CDR2 is YSYEKL. CDR3 sequence: CASSQADRGDYGYTF.

The chain joins TRBV6-1 to TRBJ2-1; lacking DNA, the TRBD2 call made by TCRdb goes unchecked. The germline V gene encodes CDR1 MNHNS and CDR2 SASEGT. The CDR3 is made up of 14 amino acids. The CDR3 region is CASKSTSAADEQFF.

This chain links TRBV10-3 with TRBJ1-4; TCRdb's D call of TRBD1 is untestable without DNA. Germline loops: CDR1 ENHRY, CDR2 SYGVKD. This CDR3 spans 15 amino acids. CDR3 region: CAIRSDRAPNEKLFF.

The chain couples TRBV10-2 to TRBJ2-3; no DNA is available, so the TRBD1 call from TCRdb remains unchecked. This CDR3 has 16 residues. The germline V gene has CDR1 WSHSY and CDR2 SAAADI. CDR3 amino acids: CASSEAGQGGMDTQYF.

V usage is TRBV2 and J usage is TRBJ2-6; as DNA is missing, the TRBD1 call by TCRdb cannot be tested. The CDR3 has 17 amino acids. The germline CDR1 and CDR2 sequences are SNHLY and FYNNEI. CDR3 residues: CASIPGGPNSGANVLTF.

The chain recombines TRBV3-1 with TRBJ2-1; there is no DNA to check the TCRdb D call of TRBD1. Germline lookup yields CDR1 LGHDT and CDR2 YNNKEL (reference sequence). There are 16 residues in the CDR3. The CDR3 loop is CASSVRDRPPTTEQFF.

The chain carries TRBV5-5 and TRBJ1-1; the TCRdb D gene call, TRBD1, has no DNA to confirm it. CDR3 length: 15 amino acids. Germline V lookup: CDR1 SGHKS, CDR2 YYEKEE (reference sequence). The CDR3 region is CASSHLTGFNTEAFF.

The V call is TRBV6-1, the J call TRBJ1-2; TCRdb selects TRBD1, and the lack of DNA leaves this call unchecked. This CDR3 has 13 amino acids. Germline V gene sequence: CDR1 MNHNS, CDR2 SASEGT. Here the CDR3 reads CASRETGTYGYTF.